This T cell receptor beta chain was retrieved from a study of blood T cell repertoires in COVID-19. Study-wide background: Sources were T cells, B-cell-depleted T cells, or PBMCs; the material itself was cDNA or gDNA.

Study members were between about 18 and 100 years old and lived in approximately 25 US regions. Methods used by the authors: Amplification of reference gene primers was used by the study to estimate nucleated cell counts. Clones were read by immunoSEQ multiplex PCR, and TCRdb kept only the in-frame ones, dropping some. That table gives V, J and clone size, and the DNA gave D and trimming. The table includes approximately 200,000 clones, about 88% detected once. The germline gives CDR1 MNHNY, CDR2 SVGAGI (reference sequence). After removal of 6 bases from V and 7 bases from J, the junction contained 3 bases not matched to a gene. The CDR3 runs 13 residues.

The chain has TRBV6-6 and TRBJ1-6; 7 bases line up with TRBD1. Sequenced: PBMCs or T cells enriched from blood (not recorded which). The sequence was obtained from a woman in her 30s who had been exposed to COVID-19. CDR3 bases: TGTGCCAGCAGCAGACAGGGAAATTCACCCCTCCACTTT. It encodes CASSRQGNSPLHF.